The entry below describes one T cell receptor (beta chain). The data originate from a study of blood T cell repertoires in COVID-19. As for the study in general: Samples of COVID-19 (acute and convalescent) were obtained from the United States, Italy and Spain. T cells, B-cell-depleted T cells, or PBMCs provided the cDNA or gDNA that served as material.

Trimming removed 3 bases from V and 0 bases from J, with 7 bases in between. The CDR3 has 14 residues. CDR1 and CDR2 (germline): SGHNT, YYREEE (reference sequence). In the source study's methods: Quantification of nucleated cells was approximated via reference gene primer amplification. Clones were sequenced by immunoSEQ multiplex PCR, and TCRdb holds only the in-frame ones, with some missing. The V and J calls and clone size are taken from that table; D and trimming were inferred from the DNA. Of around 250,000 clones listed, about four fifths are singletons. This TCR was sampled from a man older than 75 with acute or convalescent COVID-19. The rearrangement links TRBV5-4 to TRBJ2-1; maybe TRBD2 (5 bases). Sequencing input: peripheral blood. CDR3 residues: CASSSGYSYNEQFF. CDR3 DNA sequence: TGTGCCAGCAGCTCGGGGTACTCCTACAATGAGCAGTTCTTC.